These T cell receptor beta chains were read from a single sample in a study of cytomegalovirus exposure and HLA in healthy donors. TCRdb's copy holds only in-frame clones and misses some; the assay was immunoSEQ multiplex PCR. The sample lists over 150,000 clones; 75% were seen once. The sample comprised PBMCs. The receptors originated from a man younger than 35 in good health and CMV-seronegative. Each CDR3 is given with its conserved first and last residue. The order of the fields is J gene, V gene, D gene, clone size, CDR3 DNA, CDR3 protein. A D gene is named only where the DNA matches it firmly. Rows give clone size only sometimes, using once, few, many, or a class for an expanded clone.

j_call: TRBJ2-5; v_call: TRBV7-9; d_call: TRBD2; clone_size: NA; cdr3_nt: TGTGCCAGCAGCTTAGGAGTCGCAGCGGGAGGGCTCGGGGGGACCCAGTACTTC; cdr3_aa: CASSLGVAAGGLGGTQYF
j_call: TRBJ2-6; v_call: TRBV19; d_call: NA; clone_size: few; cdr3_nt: TGTGCCAGTAGTGCGACGGGGTTCGGAGGGGCCAACGTCCTGACTTTC; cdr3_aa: CASSATGFGGANVLTF
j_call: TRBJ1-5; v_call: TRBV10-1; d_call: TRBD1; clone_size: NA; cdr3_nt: TGCGCCAGCAGCCCTGGGACAGGGAATCAGCCCCAGCATTTT; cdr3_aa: CASSPGTGNQPQHF
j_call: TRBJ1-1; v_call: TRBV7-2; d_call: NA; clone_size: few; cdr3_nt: TGTGCCAGCAGCTCGTCAGGGGAGGGGAACACTGAAGCTTTCTTT; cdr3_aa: CASSSSGEGNTEAFF
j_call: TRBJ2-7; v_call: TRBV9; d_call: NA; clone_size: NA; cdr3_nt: TGTGCCAGCAGCACCGGGGGAAGCGGCTACGAGCAGTACTTC; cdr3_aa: CASSTGGSGYEQYF
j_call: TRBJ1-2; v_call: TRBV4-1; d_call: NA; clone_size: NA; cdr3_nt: TGCGCCAGCAGCCAAGTCCCAAGACAGGTACGCGATGGCTACACCTTC; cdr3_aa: CASSQVPRQVRDGYTF
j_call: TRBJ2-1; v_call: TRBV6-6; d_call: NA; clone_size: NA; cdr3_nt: TGTGCCAGCAGTTACCCTAGCGTAAATGAGCAGTTCTTC; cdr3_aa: CASSYPSVNEQFF
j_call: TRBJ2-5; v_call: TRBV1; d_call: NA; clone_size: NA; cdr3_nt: TGCACCAGCAGCCAAGATCTTACGAAGCGGGTCGACCAAGAAACCCAGTACTTC; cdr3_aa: CTSSQDLTKRVDQETQYF
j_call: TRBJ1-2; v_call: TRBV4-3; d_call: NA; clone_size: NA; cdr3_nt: TGCGCCAGCAGCCAAGATCCCCCAGACAGCTATGGCTACACCTTC; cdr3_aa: CASSQDPPDSYGYTF
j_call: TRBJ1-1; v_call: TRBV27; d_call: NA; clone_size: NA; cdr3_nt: TGTGCCAGCAGTTTAGGGGGGGGCCTGTGGGGCACTGAAGCTTTCTTT; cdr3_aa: CASSLGGGLWGTEAFF